This TCR beta chain was recovered during a study of metastatic and nonmetastatic thyroid tumors. Study details: For malignant and benign thyroid patients, tumor or nodule tissue and blood were the sources whose repertoires were compared.

Thyroid surgery took place with no prior treatment in any patient. Per the germline V gene, CDR1 is MNHNS and CDR2 is SASEGT. V was clipped by 7 bases and J by 3 bases, with 10 bases between them. This CDR3 comprises 12 residues. Authors' methods: The authors used CDR3 differences across clinicopathological groups to build a distant-metastasis classifier for papillary thyroid cancer. Using MiXCR, TCRdb re-called clones from the PCR reads. TCRdb's processing, not the authors' own work, is the source of the V and J calls. The data hold roughly 12,000 clones, with around two fifths observed a single time.

The clonotype comes from a female donor with papillary thyroid cancer or a benign thyroid nodule (not recorded which). Some clones in this sample may be carry-over from other donors' samples. The rearrangement links TRBV6-1 to TRBJ2-7, with a possible D match to TRBD1 (6 bases). Sequenced: tumor tissue. CDR3 in DNA: TGTGCCAGCAAGGGGACATTCTACGAGCAGTACTTC. This encodes CASKGTFYEQYF.